These T cell receptor beta chains were read from a single sample in a study of blood T cell repertoires in COVID-19. Sequenced by immunoSEQ multiplex PCR; TCRdb stores in-frame clones only, minus some. The table includes about 73,000 clones, 80% to 85% detected once. Sequencing input: peripheral blood. The receptors were sampled from a woman in her fifties or sixties with acute or convalescent COVID-19. Both conserved end residues are part of each CDR3. Fields, in order: D gene, J gene, clone size, V gene, CDR3 protein, CDR3 DNA. The D gene is left open where the match is weak. A clone size is listed for some rows: how often the clone was seen (once, few, many), or a class if it is expanded.

. | TRBJ1-2 | . | TRBV29-1 | CSVDSGKYGYTF | TGCAGCGTTGATTCAGGGAAATATGGCTACACCTTC
TRBD1 | TRBJ1-2 | few | TRBV27 | CASRMTGTVGYTF | TGTGCCAGCAGAATGACAGGGACGGTTGGCTACACCTTC
TRBD1 | TRBJ2-3 | . | TRBV5-1 | CASSAGTGVIADTQYF | TGCGCCAGCAGCGCCGGGACAGGGGTTATTGCAGATACGCAGTATTTT
. | TRBJ1-2 | . | TRBV28 | CASTRASVGYTF | TGTGCCAGCACCCGCGCGAGCGTCGGCTACACCTTC
. | TRBJ2-7 | . | TRBV28 | CASSQHSTGRDPYEQYF | TGTGCCAGCAGTCAACACTCGACAGGTCGGGACCCCTACGAGCAGTACTTC
. | TRBJ2-5 | . | TRBV12-3/TRBV12-4 | CASPGCETQYF | TGTGCCAGCCCCGGTTGTGAGACCCAGTACTTC
. | TRBJ2-2 | . | TRBV25-1 | CASRQLGGTGELFF | TGTGCCAGTCGACAACTCGGTGGAACCGGGGAGCTGTTTTTT
. | TRBJ1-1 | . | TRBV6-6 | CASSYSREEAFF | TGTGCCAGCAGTTACTCTCGGGAAGAAGCTTTCTTT
. | TRBJ1-4 | . | TRBV18 | CASSPQGFEKLFF | TGTGCCAGCTCACCACAGGGGTTTGAAAAACTGTTTTTT
TRBD2 | TRBJ2-5 | . | TRBV5-6 | CASSSPAREGETQYF | TGTGCCAGCAGCTCCCCCGCGAGGGAGGGAGAGACCCAGTACTTC
. | TRBJ1-5 | . | TRBV21-1 | CASSKPGQGSPKSNQPQHF | TGTGCCAGCAGCAAACCGGGACAGGGTTCACCCAAGAGCAATCAGCCCCAGCATTTT
TRBD2 | TRBJ2-1 | few | TRBV27 | CASTSGTYNEQFF | TGTGCCAGCACTAGCGGTACATACAATGAGCAGTTCTTC
TRBD1 | TRBJ1-2 | once | TRBV19 | CASGQGRYGYTF | TGTGCCAGCGGACAGGGACGGTATGGCTACACCTTC
TRBD1 | TRBJ2-7 | few | TRBV7-9 | CASSRRRDRGSYEQYF | TGTGCCAGCAGCAGACGCCGGGACAGGGGATCCTACGAGCAGTACTTC
. | TRBJ2-2 | . | TRBV18 | CASSPLRTDLTGELFF | TGTGCCAGCTCACCACTTAGGACAGACCTCACCGGGGAGCTGTTTTTT
. | TRBJ1-6 | . | TRBV18 | CASSPNGNSPLHF | TGTGCCAGCTCACCAAACGGGAATTCACCCCTCCACTTT
. | TRBJ1-1 | . | TRBV9 | CASNPLTGTTEAFF | TGTGCCAGCAACCCCCTTACAGGGACCACTGAAGCTTTCTTT
. | TRBJ2-1 | once | TRBV5-6 | CASTQGLYNFDEQFF | TGTGCCAGCACCCAGGGACTTTATAACTTCGATGAGCAGTTCTTC
. | TRBJ2-7 | . | TRBV23-1 | CASSQSRQGTYEQYF | TGCGCCAGCAGTCAATCGAGGCAGGGGACCTACGAGCAGTACTTC
. | TRBJ1-3 | . | TRBV3-1/TRBV3-2 | CASSPIGFSGNTIYF | TGTGCCAGCAGCCCGATCGGGTTCTCTGGAAACACCATATATTTT
. | TRBJ2-7 | . | TRBV10-2 | CASLLAKHAYEQYF | TGCGCCAGCCTGCTAGCGAAACATGCCTACGAGCAGTACTTC
. | TRBJ1-2 | . | TRBV19 | CASTDPGYYGYTF | TGTGCCAGTACGGATCCGGGGTACTATGGCTACACCTTC
. | TRBJ1-5 | . | TRBV30 | CAFTGGGNQPQHF | TGTGCCTTTACGGGGGGCGGCAATCAGCCCCAGCATTTT
. | TRBJ2-5 | few | TRBV29-1 | CSVGDSLLAETQYF | TGCAGCGTTGGAGACTCTCTCTTAGCAGAGACCCAGTACTTC
TRBD1 | TRBJ1-4 | . | TRBV5-4 | CASSLDRGEKLFF | TGTGCCAGCAGCTTGGACAGGGGCGAAAAACTGTTTTTT
TRBD1 | TRBJ2-7 | . | TRBV20-1 | CSASWRQGMYEQYF | TGCAGTGCTAGTTGGAGACAGGGGATGTACGAGCAGTACTTC